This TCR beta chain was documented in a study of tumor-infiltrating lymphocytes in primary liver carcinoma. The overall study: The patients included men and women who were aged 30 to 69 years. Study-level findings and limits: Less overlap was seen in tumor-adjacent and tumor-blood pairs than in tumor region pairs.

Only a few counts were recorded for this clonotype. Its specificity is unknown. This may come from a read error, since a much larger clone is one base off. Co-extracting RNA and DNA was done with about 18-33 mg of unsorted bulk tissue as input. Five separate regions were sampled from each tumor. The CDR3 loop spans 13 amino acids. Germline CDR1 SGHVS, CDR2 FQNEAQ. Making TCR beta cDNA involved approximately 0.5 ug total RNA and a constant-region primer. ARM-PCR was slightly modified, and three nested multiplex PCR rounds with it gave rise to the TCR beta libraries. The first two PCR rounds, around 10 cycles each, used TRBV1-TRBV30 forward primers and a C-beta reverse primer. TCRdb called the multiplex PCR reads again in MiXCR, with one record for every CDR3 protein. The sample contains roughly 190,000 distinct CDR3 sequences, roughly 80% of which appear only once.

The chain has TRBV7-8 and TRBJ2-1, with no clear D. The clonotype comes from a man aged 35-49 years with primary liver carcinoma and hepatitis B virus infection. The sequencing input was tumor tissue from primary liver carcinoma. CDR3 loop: CASGLLGYNEQFF. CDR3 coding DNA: TGTGCCAGCGGCTTGTTGGGCTACAATGAGCAGTTCTTC.